Each of the 29 T cell receptor beta chains below was sequenced from the same sample in a study of Graves' ophthalmopathy and Graves' hyperthyroidism. The study amplified TCR beta CDR3 regions using RNA transcripts. HTBI primers were employed in first-round RT-PCR, then a second-round multiplex PCR followed. TCRdb reprocessed the multiplex PCR reads with MiXCR, giving one entry per CDR3 protein. This table holds 170,000 or so distinct CDR3 sequences, approximately 40% found once. The sample taken for sequencing was peripheral blood. These receptors were obtained from a woman aged 40 to 50 with Graves' ophthalmopathy.

In this sample, this clonotype turned up many times. The chain joins TRBV6-2 or TRBV6-3 to TRBJ2-5; tentative D call: TRBD2 (6 bases). Germline CDR1 is MNHEY and CDR2 is SVGEGT. The CDR3 is 15 amino acids. V was shortened by 4 bases and J by 3 bases, with 15 bases between the two germline ends. The CDR3 DNA is TGTGCCAGCAGTTTGGGACTTCTACTAAAAGAGACCCAGTACTTC. Protein: CASSLGLLLKETQYF.

The rearrangement joins TRBV15 to TRBJ1-1; D remains unclear. With 1 base removed from V and 6 bases from J, the gap between germline ends came to 9 bases. In germline, CDR1 is LNHNV, CDR2 YYDKDF (reference sequence). The CDR3 has 13 amino acids. The CDR3 DNA is TGTGCCACCAGCAGAGCGGGGAAAGCTGAAGCTTTCTTT. Its protein is CATSRAGKAEAFF.

In this sample, this clonotype turned up many times. This chain links TRBV15 with TRBJ1-1; 7 bases line up with TRBD1. Germline assignment: CDR1 LNHNV and CDR2 YYDKDF (reference sequence). V shed 1 base, J shed 6 bases, and the junction held 2 bases outside the gene matches. The CDR3 contains 13 residues. In nucleotides, the CDR3 is TGTGCCACCAGCAGAGGAGGGGGCGCTGAAGCTTTCTTT. Its translation: CATSRGGGAEAFF.

The chain uses TRBV12-3 or TRBV12-4 and TRBJ2-7; D not resolved. V shed 1 base and J shed 2 bases, with 9 bases lying between them. The CDR3 consists of 14 residues. The CDR3 DNA follows: TGTGCCAGCAGTTTAGGGTTCCCCCCCTACGAGCAGTACTTC. Its translation: CASSLGFPPYEQYF.

The sample holds many counts of this clonotype. This sequence joins TRBV5-1 and TRBJ1-1; 8 nucleotides line up with TRBD1. Germline V lookup: CDR1 SGHRS, CDR2 YFSETQ. J lost 7 bases, V lost 2 bases, and 7 bases had no gene match. This CDR3 region has 14 residues. CDR3 coding DNA: TGCGCCAGCAGCTTTTACAGGGGGGATGATGAAGCTTTCTTT. Amino acid sequence: CASSFYRGDDEAFF.

This clonotype was seen many times. The chain carries TRBV15 and TRBJ2-7; 10 positions match TRBD1. The CDR3 is 14 residues long. The germline V gene encodes CDR1 LNHNV and CDR2 YYDKDF (reference sequence). With 4 bases clipped from V and 3 bases from J, the junction kept 3 bases outside the gene matches. The CDR3 sequence: CATSTDRGNYEQYF. The CDR3 nucleotides are TGTGCCACCAGCACGGACAGGGGGAACTACGAGCAGTACTTC.

The chain recombines TRBV6-2 or TRBV6-3 with TRBJ2-7; 7 nucleotides line up with TRBD1. The CDR3 runs to 14 residues. The germline V gene encodes CDR1 MNHEY and CDR2 SVGEGT. Trimming cost V 6 bases and J 5 bases; bases outside gene matches: 10. CDR3 nucleotides: TGTGCCAGCAGCTCAATGGACAGGAACAACGAGCAGTACTTC. Translation gives CASSSMDRNNEQYF.

The rearrangement uses TRBV11-2 and TRBJ2-7, with 13 bases lining up with TRBD2. The CDR3 extends over 16 amino acids. V shed 5 bases and J 1 base; nucleotides not matched to a gene: 5. Germline V gene lookup returns CDR1 SGHAT and CDR2 FQNNGV. CDR3 amino acids: CASSPLAGGRSYEQYF. CDR3 coding DNA: TGTGCCAGCAGCCCACTAGCGGGAGGGCGATCCTACGAGCAGTACTTC.

This clonotype has ten or more counts. This chain connects TRBV2 to TRBJ1-1; D not resolved. V lost 9 bases, J lost 1 base, and 15 bases lay in between. Germline V gene lookup returns CDR1 SNHLY and CDR2 FYNNEI. The CDR3 sequence is 14 residues long. The CDR3: CASTKEVGNTEAFF. Here the CDR3 DNA reads TGTGCCAGTACCAAAGAGGTCGGGAACACTGAAGCTTTCTTT.

This chain links TRBV28 with TRBJ1-3; D unclear. The CDR3 is 14 residues long. V lost 3 bases and J lost 9, with 15 bases in between. CDR1 and CDR2 from the germline V gene are MDHEN and SYDVKM. CDR3 region: CASSLASGSGTIYF. CDR3 sequence (DNA): TGTGCCAGCAGTTTGGCGTCGGGAAGCGGCACCATATATTTT. The variable domain in full, with the rest retrieved from reference TRBV28 and TRBJ1-3, is DVKVTQSSRYLVKRTGEKVFLECVQDMDHENMFWYRQDPGLGLRLIYFSYDVKMKEKGDIPEGYSVSREKKERFSLILESASTNQTSMYLCASSLASGSGTIYFGEGSWLTVV.

This clonotype was counted at least ten times. This sequence joins TRBV6-5 and TRBJ1-3; no firm D call. CDR1 is MNHEY, CDR2 SVGAGI, per germline. Trimming pared 0 bases from V and 2 bases from J, leaving 14 bases between. CDR3 length equals 17 residues. The DNA for the CDR3 is TGTGCCAGCAGTTACTCGAGAGGTGCAGGTGCTGGAAACACCATATATTTT. Its translation is CASSYSRGAGAGNTIYF.

This clonotype was detected ten times or more. The rearrangement links TRBV6-5 to TRBJ2-7, with a possible D match to TRBD2 (5 bases). Trimming shortened V by 0 bases and J by 2 bases, and 11 bases separated the two germline ends. Germline V gene data show CDR1 as MNHEY and CDR2 as SVGAGI. The CDR3 covers 15 residues. The CDR3 loop is CASSYSVSVPYEQYF. In DNA, the CDR3 is TGTGCCAGCAGTTACTCGGTTAGCGTTCCCTACGAGCAGTACTTC.

The chain links TRBV20-1 to TRBJ1-2; D is unclear. V was shortened by 0 bases and J by 6 bases, with 8 bases between the two germline ends. Germline V gene data show CDR1 as DFQATT and CDR2 as SNEGSKA (reference sequence). This CDR3 is built from 12 residues. The CDR3 sequence: CSARDWTDGYTF. CDR3 in DNA: TGCAGTGCTAGAGATTGGACGGATGGCTACACCTTC.

Only a few counts were recorded for this clonotype. V and J are TRBV6-1 and TRBJ2-7; possible D gene TRBD1, 5 bases. The CDR3 totals 13 residues. Germline CDR1 and CDR2: MNHNS and SASEGT. Trimming stripped 5 bases from V and 0 bases from J, with 8 bases between. CDR3 in DNA: TGTGCCAGCAGTCCGGACATCTCCTACGAGCAGTACTTC. It translates to CASSPDISYEQYF.

A word on this clonotype: The germline gene is not matched at one end of the junction; a read error may be the cause. The rearrangement joins TRBV7-2 to TRBJ2-7; D remains unclear. CDR1 is SGHTA, CDR2 FQGNSA, per germline. The CDR3 sequence is 14 residues long. In DNA, the CDR3 is TGTGCCAGCAGTTTAGGGCACTCCTCCTACGAGCAGTACTTC. Encoded protein: CASSLGHSSYEQYF.

V is TRBV11-2 and J is TRBJ1-2; 8 bases fit TRBD1. This CDR3 is 15 amino acids long. Germline V gene lookup returns CDR1 SGHAT and CDR2 FQNNGV. V was pared by 1 base and J by 7 bases, with 8 bases of the junction left unmatched. CDR3 in DNA: TGTGCCAGCAGCTTAGTCGGCAGGGGGCTGAGTGGCTACACCTTC. It encodes CASSLVGRGLSGYTF.

This clonotype has ten or more counts. The rearrangement joins TRBV7-2 to TRBJ2-5, with TRBD1 matching over 12 bases. CDR3 length: 14 residues. Trimming at V came to 5 bases and at J to 6 bases, leaving 4 bases not matched to a gene. Germline-derived CDR1 and CDR2 are SGHTA and FQGNSA. The CDR3 here is CASSPGQGAKTQYF. The CDR3 DNA follows: TGTGCCAGCAGCCCGGGACAGGGGGCGAAGACCCAGTACTTC.

This clonotype has more than one count but fewer than ten. The chain employs TRBV28 and TRBJ2-7; a weak D match, TRBD1 (6 bases). Germline V CDR1 and CDR2: MDHEN, SYDVKM. CDR3 length: 14 amino acids. Trimming left V 6 bases short and J 3 bases short, with 15 bases between. The CDR3, as DNA: TGTGCCAGCAGGTCCGCTGTAGGGGGCTACGAGCAGTACTTC. Its translation is CASRSAVGGYEQYF.

With regard to this clonotype: Germline is not matched at one junction end, which may reflect a read error. The rearrangement links TRBV6-1 to TRBJ1-5, with D possibly being TRBD1 (6 bases). Germline V gene lookup returns CDR1 MNHNS and CDR2 SASEGT. CDR3 length: 12 residues. The CDR3: CASREGGQPQHF. CDR3 sequence (DNA): TGTGCCAGCAGGGAAGGGGGTCAGCCCCAGCATTTT.

In this sample, this clonotype turned up many times. The J gene is TRBJ1-1, the V gene TRBV20-1; D gene ambiguous. Germline lookup yields CDR1 DFQATT and CDR2 SNEGSKA (reference sequence). The CDR3 extends over 14 amino acids. V dropped 6 bases and J dropped 1 base, with 15 bases sitting between them. This chain's CDR3 is CSAGVNRRNTEAFF. The CDR3 region has the DNA TGCAGTGCGGGAGTCAACCGACGGAACACTGAAGCTTTCTTT.

The genes are TRBV28 and TRBJ2-7; 13 nucleotides match TRBD2. The V segment lost 5 bases and the J segment 10 bases; nucleotides outside the gene matches: 5. Per germline, CDR1 MDHEN and CDR2 SYDVKM. This CDR3 has 13 residues. The CDR3 loop reads CASSSGLAGEQYF. The CDR3, as DNA: TGTGCCAGCAGTAGTGGACTAGCGGGAGAACAGTACTTC.

This chain links TRBV28 with TRBJ2-4; D could derive from TRBD1 or TRBD2 (5 bases each). The CDR3 has 14 amino acids. Looked up from germline, CDR1 is MDHEN and CDR2 is SYDVKM. Trimming stripped 6 bases from V and 5 bases from J, with 14 bases between. CDR3 region: CASREPGPQNIQYF. The CDR3 DNA sequence: TGTGCCAGCAGAGAACCGGGACCTCAAAACATTCAGTACTTC. The full variable domain, rest sourced from reference TRBV28 and TRBJ2-4, is DVKVTQSSRYLVKRTGEKVFLECVQDMDHENMFWYRQDPGLGLRLIYFSYDVKMKEKGDIPEGYSVSREKKERFSLILESASTNQTSMYLCASREPGPQNIQYFGAGTRLSVL.

The chain carries TRBV29-1 and TRBJ2-2, with D maybe TRBD1 (5 bases). The CDR3 runs to 15 residues. Trimming took off 5 bases at V and 0 bases at J, with 13 bases between the two ends. Germline-derived CDR1 and CDR2 are SQVTM and ANQGSEA. This CDR3 reads CSVRKTDANTGELFF. Written as DNA, the CDR3 is TGCAGCGTTCGCAAGACAGACGCGAACACCGGGGAGCTGTTTTTT.

The rearrangement joins TRBV20-1 to TRBJ2-5; no reliable D call. V lost 3 bases and J lost 3, with 8 bases in between. CDR1 is DFQATT and CDR2 is SNEGSKA in the germline V gene (reference sequence). This CDR3 is built from 12 residues. The CDR3 is CSASTPEETQYF. CDR3 bases: TGCAGTGCTAGTACACCCGAAGAGACCCAGTACTTC.

This clonotype appeared once. The gene calls are TRBV6-1 and TRBJ2-7; D not certain. This CDR3 contains 12 residues. From germline, CDR1 is MNHNS and CDR2 SASEGT. Trimming cost V 6 bases and J 1 base, with 7 bases left between them. The chain's CDR3 is CASRTNSYEQYF. In DNA form, the CDR3 reads TGTGCCAGCAGGACGAATTCCTACGAGCAGTACTTC.

This clonotype showed up just a few times. The gene calls are TRBV24-1 and TRBJ1-1, with D uncertain. From germline, CDR1 is KGHDR and CDR2 SFDVKD. The CDR3 extends over 13 amino acids. Trimming removed 4 bases from V and 2 bases from J, with 7 bases in between. The CDR3 sequence: CATSERANTEAFF. In nucleotides, the CDR3 is TGTGCCACCAGTGAGCGGGCTAACACTGAAGCTTTCTTT.

This clonotype was observed many times. This sequence joins TRBV7-3 and TRBJ2-2; 7 bases match TRBD1. J was trimmed by 2 bases and V by 5 bases; bases with no gene match: 11. Germline lookup yields CDR1 SGHTA and CDR2 FQGTGA. CDR3 length: 17 residues. Here the CDR3 reads CASSHRSGGFNTGELFF. CDR3 nucleotides: TGTGCCAGCAGCCATCGGTCAGGGGGTTTTAACACCGGGGAGCTGTTTTTT.

This clonotype has ten or more counts. V and J are TRBV28 and TRBJ2-2; D might be TRBD1 or TRBD2, each matching 5 bases. The germline gives CDR1 MDHEN, CDR2 SYDVKM. CDR3 length equals 17 residues. V lost 2 bases and J 0 bases, leaving 13 bases between the germline ends. The CDR3 reads CASSLSQGVANTGELFF. In nucleotides, the CDR3 is TGTGCCAGCAGTTTAAGCCAGGGAGTCGCGAACACCGGGGAGCTGTTTTTT.

In its sample, this clonotype was seen many times. The chain has TRBV5-6 and TRBJ2-7; D possibly matches TRBD1 or TRBD2 (5 bases each). This CDR3 is 13 amino acids long. Per germline, CDR1 SGHDT and CDR2 YYEEEE. V dropped 4 bases and J dropped 2 bases, with 10 bases sitting between them. The CDR3 DNA sequence: TGTGCCAGCAGCATGGGACGGCCCTACGAGCAGTACTTC. Protein: CASSMGRPYEQYF.